What follows are 7 T cell receptor beta chains derived from one specimen sequenced in a study of T cells in tuberculosis. Assay: immunoSEQ multiplex PCR; the TCRdb copy retains only in-frame clones and omits some. The table includes under 25,000 clones, about 96% detected once. Specimen: PBMCs. The receptors come from a donor aged 10-30 years with latent tuberculosis or without tuberculosis infection.

The rearrangement uses TRBV7-9 and TRBJ1-1; unclear D gene. The germline V gene encodes CDR1 SEHNR and CDR2 FQNEAQ (reference sequence). V dropped 3 bases and J dropped 4 bases, with 12 bases sitting between them. The CDR3 spans 14 residues. For the CDR3, the DNA is TGTGCCAGCAGCTTGAATGAGGGCCGCACTGAAGCTTTCTTT. Translated: CASSLNEGRTEAFF.

The chain couples TRBV4-1 to TRBJ2-3; a weak D match, TRBD2 (5 bases). Germline values: CDR1 MGHRA, CDR2 YSYEKL. V was shortened by 1 base and J by 6 bases, with 17 bases between the two germline ends. The CDR3 runs to 16 residues. For the CDR3, the DNA is TGCGCCAGCAGCCAAGTCCGGGATAGACGGTTGGATACGCAGTATTTT. Protein product: CASSQVRDRRLDTQYF.

The chain carries TRBV27 and TRBJ2-7, with D possibly being TRBD1 (5 bases). V lost 2 bases, J lost 0 bases, and 8 bases lay in between. This CDR3 contains 14 residues. Germline V gene lookup returns CDR1 MNHEY and CDR2 SMNVEV (reference sequence). This CDR3 reads CASSLRGVSYEQYF. In DNA form, the CDR3 reads TGTGCCAGCAGTTTAAGGGGCGTCTCCTACGAGCAGTACTTC.

The rearrangement uses TRBV29-1 and TRBJ2-2, with D unclear. The CDR3 has 11 amino acids. Germline values: CDR1 SQVTM, CDR2 ANQGSEA. V was trimmed by 6 bases and J by 1 base, leaving 3 bases between them. In DNA form, the CDR3 reads TGCAGCGTCCTGAACACCGGGGAGCTGTTTTTT. Residues: CSVLNTGELFF.

The chain combines TRBV18 with TRBJ1-1, with TRBD1 as a possible D gene (6 bases). This CDR3 is built from 16 residues. Looked up from germline, CDR1 is KGHSH and CDR2 is LQKENI. With 3 bases removed from V and 1 base from J, the gap between germline ends came to 15 bases. CDR3: CASSPRTGNPNTEAFF. The CDR3 DNA is TGTGCCAGCTCACCCAGAACAGGGAACCCGAACACTGAAGCTTTCTTT.

This clone was detected once. This chain uses TRBV18 with TRBJ2-2; 11 bases are a match to TRBD2. The CDR3 covers 16 residues. With V trimmed by 6 bases and J by 10 bases, 13 bases remained unmatched. The germline CDR1 and CDR2 sequences are KGHSH and LQKENI. CDR3 coding DNA: TGTGCCAGCTCGCCCGGGACTAGCGGCATGGGAACGGAGCTGTTTTTT. Its protein product is CASSPGTSGMGTELFF.

The chain carries TRBV5-1 and TRBJ2-5; unclear D gene. The V gene's germline CDR1 is SGHRS and CDR2 YFSETQ. This CDR3 has 11 residues. The V and J ends lost 7 bases and 1 base respectively, with 5 bases between them. The CDR3 DNA follows: TGCGCCAGCCACGGCCAAGAGACCCAGTACTTC. Encoded protein: CASHGQETQYF.